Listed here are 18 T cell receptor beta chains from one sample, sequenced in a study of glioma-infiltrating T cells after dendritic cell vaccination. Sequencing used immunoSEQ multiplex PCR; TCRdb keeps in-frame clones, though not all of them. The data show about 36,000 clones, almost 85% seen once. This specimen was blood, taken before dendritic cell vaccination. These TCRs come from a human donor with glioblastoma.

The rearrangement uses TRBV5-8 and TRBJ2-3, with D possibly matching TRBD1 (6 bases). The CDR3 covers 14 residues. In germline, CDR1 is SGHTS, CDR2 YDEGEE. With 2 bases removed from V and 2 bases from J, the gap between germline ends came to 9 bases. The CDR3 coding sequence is TGTGCCAGCAGCTTAAGACAGGTCACAGATACGCAGTATTTT. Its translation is CASSLRQVTDTQYF.

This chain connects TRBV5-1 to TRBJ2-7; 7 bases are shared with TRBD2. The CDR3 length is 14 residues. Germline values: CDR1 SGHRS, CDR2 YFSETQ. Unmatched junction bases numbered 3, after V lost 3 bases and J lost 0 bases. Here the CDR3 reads CASSSSGASYEQYF. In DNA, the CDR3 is TGCGCCAGCAGCTCAAGCGGGGCCTCCTACGAGCAGTACTTC. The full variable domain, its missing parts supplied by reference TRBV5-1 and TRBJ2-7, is KAGVTQTPRYLIKTRGQQVTLSCSPISGHRSVSWYQQTPGQGLQFLFEYFSETQRNKGNFPGRFSGRQFSNSRSEMNVSTLELGDSALYLCASSSSGASYEQYFGPGTRLTVT.

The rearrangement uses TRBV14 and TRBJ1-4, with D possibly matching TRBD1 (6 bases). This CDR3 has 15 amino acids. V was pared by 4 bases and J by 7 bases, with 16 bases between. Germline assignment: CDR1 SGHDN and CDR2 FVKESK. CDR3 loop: CASSLDRDISEKLFF. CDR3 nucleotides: TGTGCCAGCAGCCTAGACCGGGACATATCTGAAAAACTGTTTTTT.

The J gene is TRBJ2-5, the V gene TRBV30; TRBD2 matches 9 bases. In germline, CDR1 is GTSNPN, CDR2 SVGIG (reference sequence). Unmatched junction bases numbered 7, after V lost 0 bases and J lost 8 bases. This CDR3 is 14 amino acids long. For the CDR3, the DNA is TGTGCCTGGAGTGTAGGGTTAGCGGGGGATACCCAGTACTTC. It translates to CAWSVGLAGDTQYF.

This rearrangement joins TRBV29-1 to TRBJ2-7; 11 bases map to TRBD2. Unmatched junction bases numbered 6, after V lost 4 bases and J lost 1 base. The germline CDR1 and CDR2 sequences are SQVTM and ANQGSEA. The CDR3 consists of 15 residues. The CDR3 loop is CSVGSGGALSYEQYF. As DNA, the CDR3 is TGCAGCGTTGGTAGCGGGGGGGCCCTATCCTACGAGCAGTACTTC.

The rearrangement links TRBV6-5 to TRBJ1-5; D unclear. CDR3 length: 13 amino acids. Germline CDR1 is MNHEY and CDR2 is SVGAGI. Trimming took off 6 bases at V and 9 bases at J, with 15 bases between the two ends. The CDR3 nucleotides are TGTGCCAGCAGCCCCGAGGAGGGTCGGCCCCAGCATTTT. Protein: CASSPEEGRPQHF.

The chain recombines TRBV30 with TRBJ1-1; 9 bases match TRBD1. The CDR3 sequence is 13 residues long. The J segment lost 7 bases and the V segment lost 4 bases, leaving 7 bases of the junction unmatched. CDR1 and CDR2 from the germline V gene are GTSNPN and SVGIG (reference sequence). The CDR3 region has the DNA TGTGCCTGGAATCCCGACAGGGGGTTTGAAGCTTTCTTT. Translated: CAWNPDRGFEAFF.

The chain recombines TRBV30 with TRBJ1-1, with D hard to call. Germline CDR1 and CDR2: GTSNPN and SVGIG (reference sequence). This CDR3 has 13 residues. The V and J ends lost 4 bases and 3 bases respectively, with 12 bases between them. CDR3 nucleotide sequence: TGTGCCTGGATAGAATACGGGGACACTGAAGCTTTCTTT. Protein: CAWIEYGDTEAFF.

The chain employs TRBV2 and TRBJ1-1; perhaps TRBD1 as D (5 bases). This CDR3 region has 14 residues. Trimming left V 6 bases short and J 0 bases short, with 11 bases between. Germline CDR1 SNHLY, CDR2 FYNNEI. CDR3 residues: CASRGDSLNTEAFF. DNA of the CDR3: TGTGCCAGCAGGGGGGACTCCCTGAACACTGAAGCTTTCTTT. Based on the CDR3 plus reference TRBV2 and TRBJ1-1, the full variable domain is EPEVTQTPSHQVTQMGQEVILRCVPISNHLYFYWYRQILGQKVEFLVSFYNNEISEKSEIFDDQFSVERPDGSNFTLKIRSTKLEDSAMYFCASRGDSLNTEAFFGQGTRLTVV.

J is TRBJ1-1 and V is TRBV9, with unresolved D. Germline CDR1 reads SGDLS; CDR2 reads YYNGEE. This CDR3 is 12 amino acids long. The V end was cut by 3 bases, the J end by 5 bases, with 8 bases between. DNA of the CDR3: TGTGCCAGCAGCGGGAGTAAAACTGAAGCTTTCTTT. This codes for CASSGSKTEAFF.

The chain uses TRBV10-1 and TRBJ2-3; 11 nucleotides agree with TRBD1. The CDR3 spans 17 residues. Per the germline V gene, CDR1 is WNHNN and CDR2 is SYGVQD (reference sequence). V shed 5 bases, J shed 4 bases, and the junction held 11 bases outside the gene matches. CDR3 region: CASSPADRGLTPDTQYF. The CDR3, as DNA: TGCGCCAGCAGTCCCGCGGACAGGGGGCTAACGCCAGATACGCAGTATTTT.

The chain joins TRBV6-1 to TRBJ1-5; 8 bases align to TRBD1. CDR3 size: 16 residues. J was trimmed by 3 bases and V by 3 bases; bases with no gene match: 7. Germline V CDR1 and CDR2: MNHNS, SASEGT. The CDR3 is CASSDPGQGDNQPQHF. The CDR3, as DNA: TGTGCCAGCAGTGACCCCGGACAGGGCGACAATCAGCCCCAGCATTTT.

CDR3 sequence (DNA): TGTGCCAGTACCACACCGGGACTCGATAATCAGCCCCAGCATTTT. Translating gives CASTTPGLDNQPQHF. V usage is TRBV19 and J usage is TRBJ1-5, with D maybe TRBD1 (5 bases). This CDR3 is built from 15 residues. Trimming stripped 7 bases from V and 4 bases from J, with 17 bases between. CDR1 is LNHDA, CDR2 SQIVND, per germline (reference sequence).

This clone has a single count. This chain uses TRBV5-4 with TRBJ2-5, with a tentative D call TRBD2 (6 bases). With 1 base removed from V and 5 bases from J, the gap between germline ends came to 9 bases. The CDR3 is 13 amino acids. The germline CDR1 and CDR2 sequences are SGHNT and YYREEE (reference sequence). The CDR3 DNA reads TGTGCCAGCAGCTTGTCCGGGGGTGAGACCCAGTACTTC. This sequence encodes CASSLSGGETQYF. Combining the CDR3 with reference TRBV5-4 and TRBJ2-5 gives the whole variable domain ETGVTQSPTHLIKTRGQQVTLRCSSQSGHNTVSWYQQALGQGPQFIFQYYREEENGRGNFPPRFSGLQFPNYSSELNVNALELDDSALYLCASSLSGGETQYFGPGTRLLVL.

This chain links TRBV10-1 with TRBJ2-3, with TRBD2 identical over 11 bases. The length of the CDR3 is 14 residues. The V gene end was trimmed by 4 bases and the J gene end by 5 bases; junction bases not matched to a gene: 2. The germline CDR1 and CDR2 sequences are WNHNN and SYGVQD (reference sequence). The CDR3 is CASSASGGRDTQYF. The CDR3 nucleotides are TGCGCCAGCAGTGCTAGCGGGGGGAGAGATACGCAGTATTTT.

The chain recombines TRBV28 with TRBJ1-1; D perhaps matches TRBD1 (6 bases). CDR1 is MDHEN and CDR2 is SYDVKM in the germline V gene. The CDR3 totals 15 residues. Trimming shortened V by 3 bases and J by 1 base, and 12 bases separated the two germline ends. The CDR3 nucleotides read TGTGCCAGCAGTTTCCCCGCCAGGGGGAACACTGAAGCTTTCTTT. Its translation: CASSFPARGNTEAFF.

CDR3 sequence reads: CSAGLNTEAFF. DNA of the CDR3: TGCAGTGCTGGACTTAACACTGAAGCTTTCTTT. This chain links TRBV20-1 with TRBJ1-1; no firm D call. The germline V gene has CDR1 DFQATT and CDR2 SNEGSKA (reference sequence). V lost 5 bases, J lost 2 bases, and 6 bases lay in between. The CDR3 runs 11 residues.

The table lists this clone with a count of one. CDR3 coding DNA: TGTGCCAGCAGCCAAGGACTAGAGCAGTTCTTC. Protein sequence: CASSQGLEQFF. The chain is built from TRBV6-6 and TRBJ2-1, with D perhaps matching TRBD2 (6 bases). The V end was cut by 6 bases, the J end by 10 bases, with 10 bases between. Germline V CDR1 and CDR2: MNHNY, SVGAGI (reference sequence). The CDR3 runs 11 residues.